These 3 T cell receptor beta chains came from one sample sequenced in a study of T-cell memory formation after mild COVID-19. TCRdb re-called the 5' RACE reads through MiXCR, storing one row per CDR3 protein. Among a few hundred thousand distinct CDR3 sequences, around 21% were seen once, and the ten largest hold around 13%. Material: PBMCs or a T cell subset sorted from them (not recorded which). The origin of the receptors is an adult woman who had mild COVID-19 (a few samples of this study predate the infection). Cell type and time point are not known.

This clonotype came up a few times. A read error may be the cause here, since a much bigger clone is one base away. The chain couples TRBV12-3 or TRBV12-4 to TRBJ1-1; D may be TRBD1 (5 bases). This CDR3 is 15 amino acids long. Trimming removed 3 bases at V and 2 bases at J, with 13 bases between. The CDR3 loop is CASSLSGAGNTEAFF. DNA for the CDR3: TGTGCCAGCAGTTTGTCCGGGGCAGGAAACACTGAAGCTTTCTTT.

This clonotype was detected a few times. J is TRBJ1-6 and V is TRBV12-3 or TRBV12-4; unclear D gene. The CDR3 runs to 12 residues. Trimming took 1 base from V and 11 from J, leaving 6 bases between them. The CDR3 region has the DNA TGTGCCAGCAGTTTAGGGATCGCACCCCTCCACTTT. This encodes CASSLGIAPLHF.

This clonotype showed up just a few times. This sequence joins TRBV5-6 and TRBJ1-1; a weak D match, TRBD1 (5 bases). The CDR3 runs to 17 residues. V gave up 2 bases and J gave up 0 bases, with 17 bases separating them. The V gene's germline CDR1 is SGHDT and CDR2 YYEEEE. This chain's CDR3 is CASSFYGRGTMNTEAFF. CDR3 coding DNA: TGTGCCAGCAGCTTTTACGGGCGGGGGACGATGAACACTGAAGCTTTCTTT.